This T cell receptor beta chain originates from a study of shared clonotypes between healthy human individuals. On the study more broadly: In total, the donors were two women and a few men aged 18 to 49. Study-level findings and limits: Non-shared clonotypes were found to have lower generation probabilities than the clonotypes that were shared by all four of the sorted-subset donors. Naive subsets typically showed greater estimated richness than memory subsets.

The CDR3 runs 12 residues. CDR1 is SGHAT and CDR2 is FQNNGV in the germline V gene. The V end lost 5 bases, the J end lost 7 bases, and 11 bases lay between the germline ends. This clone was found a few times. The antigen is undetermined. The same CDR3 arises from other DNA sequences in this sample as well. Donors, without exception, were Caucasian adults residing in Nashville, Tennessee. TCRdb keeps only in-frame clones here, not all; method: immunoSEQ multiplex PCR. The sample consists of 2 million to 3 million clones, around 90% of them appearing once. The specimen sequenced was naive CD4+ T cells sorted from blood. Sample subset: CD45RA+ positively selected. This chain links TRBV11-2 with TRBJ1-1, with D unclear. The clonotype originates from a young man in good health. The CDR3 region is CASSLRGVEAFF. As DNA, the CDR3 is TGTGCCAGCAGCCTCCGTGGGGTTGAAGCTTTCTTT. Full variable domain (outside the CDR3, taken from reference TRBV11-2 and TRBJ1-1): EAGVAQSPRYKIIEKRQSVAFWCNPISGHATLYWYQQILGQGPKLLIQFQNNGVVDDSQLPKDRFSAERLKGVDSTLKIQPAKLEDSAVYLCASSLRGVEAFFGQGTRLTVV.